The T cell receptor beta chain under discussion was sequenced for a study of blood T cell repertoires in COVID-19. The CDR3 covers 15 residues. CDR1 and CDR2 from the germline V gene are SGHNT and YYREEE (reference sequence). V was pared by 2 bases and J by 7 bases, with 2 bases of the junction left unmatched. Sequencing used immunoSEQ multiplex PCR; TCRdb keeps in-frame clones, though not all of them. The sample lists fewer than 250,000 clones, about 90% occurring once. The TCR sequence derives from a man aged 25 to 40 with acute or convalescent COVID-19. Sequencing was performed on peripheral blood. This chain uses TRBV5-4 with TRBJ2-1; 14 nucleotides agree with TRBD2. This CDR3 is CASSFGLAGGNEQFF. DNA of the CDR3: TGTGCCAGCAGCTTCGGACTAGCGGGAGGTAATGAGCAGTTCTTC.